The 16 T cell receptor beta chains below were found in one sample sequenced in a study of shared clonotypes between healthy human individuals. Profiled with immunoSEQ multiplex PCR; TCRdb holds only in-frame clones, not every one. Seen here are 2,500,000 or so clones, over 85% observed once, and the top ten hold roughly 0.39%. Sample: naive CD4+ T cells from PBMCs. As for subset: CD45RA+ positively selected. The receptors originated from a young man in good health. Some clones in this sample may be carry-over from other donors' samples.

The chain is built from TRBV5-5 and TRBJ1-1; D is possibly TRBD1 (5 bases). Trimming shortened V by 5 bases and J by 4 bases, and 18 bases separated the two germline ends. The CDR3 spans 15 residues. From germline, CDR1 is SGHKS and CDR2 YYEKEE (reference sequence). The CDR3 sequence is CASSQAVPGTTEAFF. The CDR3 DNA sequence: TGTGCCAGCAGTCAAGCGGTCCCTGGGACCACTGAAGCTTTCTTT.

The chain employs TRBV5-1 and TRBJ2-4; 7 positions match TRBD1. The junction had 7 bases not matched to a gene; V was cut back by 2 bases and J by 8 bases. The CDR3 is 14 amino acids. Germline values: CDR1 SGHRS, CDR2 YFSETQ. The CDR3 DNA is TGCGCCAGCAGCTTTGGAGTTGGGACAGACATTCAGTACTTC. It is translated as CASSFGVGTDIQYF.

The chain carries TRBV30 and TRBJ2-7; maybe TRBD2 (6 bases). This CDR3 contains 14 residues. V lost 5 bases and J 3 bases, leaving 17 bases between the germline ends. Germline V gene lookup returns CDR1 GTSNPN and CDR2 SVGIG (reference sequence). CDR3 region: CAWGGLANFYEQYF. CDR3 coding DNA: TGTGCCTGGGGTGGCCTAGCGAATTTCTACGAGCAGTACTTC. Variable domain in full (rest from reference TRBV30 and TRBJ2-7): SQTIHQWPATLVQPVGSPLSLECTVEGTSNPNLYWYRQAAGRGLQLLFYSVGIGQISSEVPQNLSASRPQDRQFILSSKKLLLSDSGFYLCAWGGLANFYEQYFGPGTRLTVT.

This sequence joins TRBV7-9 and TRBJ1-1; no definite D call. CDR3 length: 12 residues. V shed 4 bases and J shed 9 bases, with 12 bases lying between them. The germline gives CDR1 SEHNR, CDR2 FQNEAQ (reference sequence). The CDR3 loop is CASSSELGKAFF. The CDR3, as DNA: TGTGCCAGCAGCTCTGAACTAGGCAAAGCTTTCTTT.

A word on this clone: Other DNA variants within this sample encode the same CDR3. This chain connects TRBV27 to TRBJ2-3; a possible D gene is TRBD1 (5 bases). Trimming removed 0 bases from V and 1 base from J, with 5 bases in between. Germline CDR1 is MNHEY and CDR2 is SMNVEV (reference sequence). The length of the CDR3 is 14 residues. The CDR3 DNA is TGTGCCAGCAGTTTATCAGGGGGCACAGATACGCAGTATTTT. Translating gives CASSLSGGTDTQYF.

The CDR3 spells CASRPGTGTYEQYF. The DNA of the CDR3 is TGTGCCAGCAGACCCGGGACAGGGACCTACGAGCAGTACTTC. The chain couples TRBV5-6 to TRBJ2-7; 9 positions match TRBD1. The CDR3 totals 14 residues. The J segment lost 2 bases and the V segment lost 5 bases, leaving 5 bases of the junction unmatched. Germline V gene lookup returns CDR1 SGHDT and CDR2 YYEEEE.

A few counts support this clone. This chain connects TRBV27 to TRBJ1-2; unclear D gene. The CDR3 totals 12 residues. The V gene lost 8 bases and the J gene lost 7 bases, with 14 bases spanning the gap. Germline V gene data show CDR1 as MNHEY and CDR2 as SMNVEV (reference sequence). The CDR3 is CASHREGGGYTF. CDR3 bases: TGTGCCAGCCACCGGGAGGGTGGTGGCTACACCTTC.

The gene calls are TRBV15 and TRBJ2-1; unclear D gene. Germline-derived CDR1 and CDR2 are LNHNV and YYDKDF (reference sequence). Trimming took off 0 bases at V and 9 bases at J, with 6 bases between the two ends. The CDR3 extends over 12 amino acids. CDR3 amino acids: CATSRDNTEQFF. CDR3 DNA: TGTGCCACCAGCAGAGATAACACTGAGCAGTTCTTC.

V and J are TRBV7-6 and TRBJ2-2; TRBD2 might be the D (6 bases). CDR1 SGHVS and CDR2 FNYEAQ come from the germline V gene. Trimming shortened V by 4 bases and J by 3 bases, and 15 bases separated the two germline ends. The CDR3 is 16 amino acids. In DNA form, the CDR3 reads TGTGCCAGCAGCTCCCTGACTAGTCAGGACACCGGGGAGCTGTTTTTT. Its protein is CASSSLTSQDTGELFF. The entire variable domain, with the rest obtained from reference TRBV7-6 and TRBJ2-2, is as follows: GAGVSQSPRYKVTKRGQDVALRCDPISGHVSLYWYRQALGQGPEFLTYFNYEAQQDKSGLPNDRFSAERPEGSISTLTIQRTEQRDSAMYRCASSSLTSQDTGELFFGEGSRLTVL.

In this sample, this clone turned up once. This sequence joins TRBV7-3 and TRBJ2-2; D perhaps matches TRBD2 (6 bases). Germline V gene lookup returns CDR1 SGHTA and CDR2 FQGTGA. The CDR3 consists of 20 residues. The V end lost 2 bases, the J end lost 4 bases, and 26 bases lay between the germline ends. The CDR3 loop is CASSLGPGITGDWSTGELFF. The CDR3 coding sequence is TGTGCCAGCAGCTTAGGGCCCGGTATTACGGGAGATTGGTCCACCGGGGAGCTGTTTTTT.

This chain links TRBV28 with TRBJ2-1, with unresolved D. With 2 bases removed from V and 10 bases from J, the gap between germline ends came to 12 bases. The CDR3 has 13 amino acids. The germline V gene encodes CDR1 MDHEN and CDR2 SYDVKM. CDR3: CASSLRFFGEQFF. DNA of the CDR3: TGTGCCAGCAGTTTAAGGTTTTTCGGAGAGCAGTTCTTC.

The chain is built from TRBV6-6 and TRBJ2-7; no reliable D call. Trimming removed 0 bases at V and 4 bases at J, with 4 bases between. Germline V lookup: CDR1 MNHNY, CDR2 SVGAGI (reference sequence). This CDR3 comprises 12 residues. The CDR3 is CASSYSKYEQYF. CDR3 DNA: TGTGCCAGCAGTTACTCGAAGTACGAGCAGTACTTC.

The V call is TRBV27, the J call TRBJ2-1; 13 bases are a match to TRBD2. V dropped 6 bases and J dropped 9; count of bases not matched to a gene: 8. The CDR3 loop spans 15 amino acids. Per germline, CDR1 MNHEY and CDR2 SMNVEV (reference sequence). The CDR3 DNA is TGTGCCAGCAGGGTACTAGCGGGAGGGCCAGTTGAGCAGTTCTTC. It yields the protein CASRVLAGGPVEQFF.

The chain has TRBV28 and TRBJ1-6; 7 nucleotides line up with TRBD1. The CDR3 loop spans 17 amino acids. Germline assignment: CDR1 MDHEN and CDR2 SYDVKM. Unmatched junction bases numbered 18, after V lost 6 bases and J lost 10 bases. CDR3 sequence: CASSILVGGSRYSPLHF. Here the CDR3 DNA reads TGTGCCAGCAGCATCCTCGTAGGGGGCTCAAGGTACTCACCCCTCCACTTT.

The rearrangement joins TRBV10-3 to TRBJ1-1, with TRBD1 matching 7 bases. The CDR3 loop spans 15 amino acids. CDR1 is ENHRY and CDR2 is SYGVKD in the germline V gene. J lost 6 bases, V lost 4 bases, and 11 bases had no gene match. CDR3 loop: CAISVSTGELAEAFF. CDR3 sequence (DNA): TGTGCCATCAGTGTGTCAACAGGGGAGTTGGCTGAAGCTTTCTTT.

J is TRBJ2-6 and V is TRBV9, with a tentative D call TRBD1 (5 bases). CDR3 length: 16 residues. The V end lost 0 bases, the J end lost 0 bases, and 7 bases lay between the germline ends. CDR1 SGDLS and CDR2 YYNGEE come from the germline V gene. The CDR3 DNA reads as TGTGCCAGCAGCGTAGGACAGATCTCTGGGGCCAACGTCCTGACTTTC. Its translation is CASSVGQISGANVLTF. Full variable domain (remainder filled in from reference TRBV9 and TRBJ2-6): DSGVTQTPKHLITATGQRVTLRCSPRSGDLSVYWYQQSLDQGLQFLIQYYNGEERAKGNILERFSAQQFPDLHSELNLSSLELGDSALYFCASSVGQISGANVLTFGAGSRLTVL.